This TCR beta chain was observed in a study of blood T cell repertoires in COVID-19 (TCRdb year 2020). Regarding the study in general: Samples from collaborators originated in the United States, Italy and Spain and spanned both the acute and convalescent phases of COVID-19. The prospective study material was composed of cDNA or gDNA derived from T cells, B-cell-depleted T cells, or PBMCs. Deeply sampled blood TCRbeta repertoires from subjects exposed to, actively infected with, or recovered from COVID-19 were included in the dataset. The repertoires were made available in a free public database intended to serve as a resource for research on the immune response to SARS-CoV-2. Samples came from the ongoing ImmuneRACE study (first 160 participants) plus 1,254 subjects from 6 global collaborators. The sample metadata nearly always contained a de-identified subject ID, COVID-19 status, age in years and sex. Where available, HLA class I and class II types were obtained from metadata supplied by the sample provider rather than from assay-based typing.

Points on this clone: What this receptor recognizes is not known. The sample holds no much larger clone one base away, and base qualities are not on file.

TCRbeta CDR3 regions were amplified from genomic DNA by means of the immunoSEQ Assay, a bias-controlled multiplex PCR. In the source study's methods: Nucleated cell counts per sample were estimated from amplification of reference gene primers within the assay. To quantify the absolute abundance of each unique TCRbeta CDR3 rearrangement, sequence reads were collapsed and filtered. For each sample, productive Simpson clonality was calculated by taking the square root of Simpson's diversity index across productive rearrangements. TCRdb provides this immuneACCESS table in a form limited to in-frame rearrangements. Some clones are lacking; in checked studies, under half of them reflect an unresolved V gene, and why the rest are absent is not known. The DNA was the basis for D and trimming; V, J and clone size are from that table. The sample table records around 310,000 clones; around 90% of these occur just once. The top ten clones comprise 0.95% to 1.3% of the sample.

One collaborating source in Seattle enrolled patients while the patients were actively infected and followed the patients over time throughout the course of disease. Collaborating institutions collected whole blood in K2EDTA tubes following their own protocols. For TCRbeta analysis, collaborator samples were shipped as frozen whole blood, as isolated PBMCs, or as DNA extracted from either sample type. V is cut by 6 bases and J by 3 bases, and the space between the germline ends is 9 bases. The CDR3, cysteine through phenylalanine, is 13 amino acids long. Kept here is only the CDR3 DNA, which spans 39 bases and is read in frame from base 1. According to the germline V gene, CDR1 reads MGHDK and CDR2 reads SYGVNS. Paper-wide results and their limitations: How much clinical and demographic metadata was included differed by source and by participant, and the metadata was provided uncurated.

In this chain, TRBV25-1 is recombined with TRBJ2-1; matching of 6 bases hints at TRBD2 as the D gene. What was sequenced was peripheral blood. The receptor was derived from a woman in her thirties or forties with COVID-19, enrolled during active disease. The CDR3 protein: CASSQTSYNEQFF. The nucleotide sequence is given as TGTGCCAGCAGCCAGACTAGCTACAATGAGCAGTTCTTC.